A selection of T cell receptor beta chains follows, all from one sample in a study of T-cell memory formation after mild COVID-19. Using its own MiXCR run on the 5' RACE reads, TCRdb lists one record per CDR3 protein. The data hold about 600,000 distinct CDR3 sequences, with roughly 22% observed a single time. The sample consisted of PBMCs or a T cell subset sorted from them (not recorded which). The receptors originated from an adult woman who had mild COVID-19 (a few samples of this study predate the infection). Cell type and time point are not known. CDR3s include the opening cysteine and the closing phenylalanine or tryptophan. Fields, in order: CDR3 protein, CDR3 DNA, J gene, clone size, V gene, D gene. The D gene is left open where the match is weak. Size tells how often a clone was seen (once, few, many) or the class of an expanded clone, and some rows leave it out.

CDR3aa: CASSAGLYNTYNEQFF
CDR3nt: TGTGCCAGCAGTGCTGGACTGTACAACACCTACAATGAGCAGTTCTTC
j_gene: TRBJ2-1
abundance: -
v_gene: TRBV25-1
d_gene: -

CDR3aa: CASSYGLAGDEQYF
CDR3nt: TGCGCCAGCAGTTATGGACTAGCGGGCGACGAGCAGTACTTC
j_gene: TRBJ2-7
abundance: few
v_gene: TRBV5-1
d_gene: TRBD2

CDR3aa: CASSYSRTALRTEAFF
CDR3nt: TGTGCCAGCAGTTATTCCAGGACAGCTCTAAGGACTGAAGCTTTCTTT
j_gene: TRBJ1-1
abundance: few
v_gene: TRBV6-2/TRBV6-3
d_gene: -

CDR3aa: CASSQVTAGGYTF
CDR3nt: TGTGCCAGCAGCCAAGTAACAGCGGGTGGCTACACCTTC
j_gene: TRBJ1-2
abundance: -
v_gene: TRBV14
d_gene: -

CDR3aa: CASTLEGRGGQFF
CDR3nt: TGTGCCAGCACCCTGGAAGGGAGGGGCGGGCAGTTCTTC
j_gene: TRBJ2-1
abundance: few
v_gene: TRBV2
d_gene: TRBD2

CDR3aa: CASRQGAEYEQYF
CDR3nt: TGTGCCAGCAGACAGGGGGCGGAGTACGAGCAGTACTTC
j_gene: TRBJ2-7
abundance: few
v_gene: TRBV6-5
d_gene: TRBD1

CDR3aa: CASSQDSQTGSNQPQHF
CDR3nt: TGTGCCAGCAGCCAAGATTCCCAGACAGGTAGCAATCAGCCCCAGCATTTT
j_gene: TRBJ1-5
abundance: -
v_gene: TRBV4-2
d_gene: -

CDR3aa: CATTSGRASEQFF
CDR3nt: TGTGCCACGACTAGCGGGAGGGCCAGCGAGCAGTTCTTC
j_gene: TRBJ2-1
abundance: -
v_gene: TRBV3-1
d_gene: TRBD2

CDR3aa: CASIRQRSVNTEAFF
CDR3nt: TGTGCCAGCATTCGACAGAGGTCCGTGAACACTGAAGCTTTCTTT
j_gene: TRBJ1-1
abundance: few
v_gene: TRBV6-2/TRBV6-3
d_gene: -

CDR3aa: CATSASSGRNYGYTF
CDR3nt: TGTGCCACCAGCGCTTCCTCAGGACGGAACTATGGCTACACCTTC
j_gene: TRBJ1-2
abundance: -
v_gene: TRBV15
d_gene: -

CDR3aa: CASNTGHTGELFF
CDR3nt: TGCGCCAGCAACACAGGGCACACCGGGGAGCTGTTTTTT
j_gene: TRBJ2-2
abundance: many
v_gene: TRBV5-1
d_gene: -

CDR3aa: CASRRASSEKLFF
CDR3nt: TGTGCCAGCAGACGGGCCTCGAGTGAAAAACTGTTTTTT
j_gene: TRBJ1-4
abundance: few
v_gene: TRBV12-3/TRBV12-4
d_gene: -

CDR3aa: CASSPDRLNTEAFF
CDR3nt: TGTGCCAGCTCACCCGACAGGCTGAACACTGAAGCTTTCTTT
j_gene: TRBJ1-1
abundance: many
v_gene: TRBV18
d_gene: -

CDR3aa: CASSPPRPYNEQFF
CDR3nt: TGTGCCAGCTCACCACCGCGACCATACAATGAGCAGTTCTTC
j_gene: TRBJ2-1
abundance: -
v_gene: TRBV18
d_gene: -

CDR3aa: CASSVLASGSGEQYF
CDR3nt: TGTGCCAGCAGCGTATTGGCTAGCGGGAGCGGCGAGCAGTACTTC
j_gene: TRBJ2-7
abundance: few
v_gene: TRBV9
d_gene: TRBD2

CDR3aa: CASSFHLGEDQPQHF
CDR3nt: TGTGCCAGCAGTTTTCATCTAGGGGAAGATCAGCCCCAGCATTTT
j_gene: TRBJ1-5
abundance: few
v_gene: TRBV12-3/TRBV12-4
d_gene: -

CDR3aa: CASSRRGPLENQPQHF
CDR3nt: TGTGCCAGTAGTCGGAGGGGGCCCTTAGAGAATCAGCCCCAGCATTTT
j_gene: TRBJ1-5
abundance: -
v_gene: TRBV19
d_gene: TRBD1

CDR3aa: CASNLGTSNAEAFF
CDR3nt: TGCGCCAGCAACCTCGGGACATCGAACGCTGAAGCTTTCTTT
j_gene: TRBJ1-1
abundance: -
v_gene: TRBV5-1
d_gene: -

CDR3aa: CASSFRLRTDTQYF
CDR3nt: TGTGCCAGCAGTTTTAGACTACGCACAGATACGCAGTATTTT
j_gene: TRBJ2-3
abundance: few
v_gene: TRBV12-3/TRBV12-4
d_gene: -

CDR3aa: CASIKGVAGGPGEDEQFF
CDR3nt: TGTGCCAGCATCAAAGGGGTAGCGGGAGGGCCAGGCGAGGATGAGCAGTTCTTC
j_gene: TRBJ2-1
abundance: -
v_gene: TRBV11-2
d_gene: TRBD2

CDR3aa: CALRRADYGYTF
CDR3nt: TGTGCCCTCCGCAGGGCGGACTATGGCTACACCTTC
j_gene: TRBJ1-2
abundance: -
v_gene: TRBV18
d_gene: -

CDR3aa: CASSPRHGTNEKLFF
CDR3nt: TGTGCCAGCAGCCCGCGTCACGGAACTAATGAAAAACTGTTTTTT
j_gene: TRBJ1-4
abundance: few
v_gene: TRBV7-2
d_gene: -

CDR3aa: CASSIRRQYRYNEQFF
CDR3nt: TGTGCCAGTAGTATTCGGCGACAGTACCGTTACAATGAGCAGTTCTTC
j_gene: TRBJ2-1
abundance: many
v_gene: TRBV19
d_gene: -

CDR3aa: CASSQTTILAGVQETQYF
CDR3nt: TGTGCCAGCAGTCAGACGACTATTCTAGCGGGGGTCCAAGAGACCCAGTACTTC
j_gene: TRBJ2-5
abundance: -
v_gene: TRBV12-3/TRBV12-4
d_gene: TRBD2